Listed here are 32 T cell receptor beta chains from one sample, sequenced in a study of identical twins. Using its own MiXCR run on the 5' RACE reads, TCRdb lists one record per CDR3 protein. Of some 590,000 distinct CDR3 sequences listed, approximately 9.6% are singletons. A further study also used this sample, focusing on yellow fever vaccine responses in identical twins.

The sample taken for sequencing was PBMCs. The source is a woman aged 18-29 years in good health.

The chain couples TRBV7-9 to TRBJ2-3; 8 bases fit TRBD1. V was clipped by 1 base and J by 4 bases; unmatched bases: 10. The CDR3 length is 17 residues. Germline loops: CDR1 SEHNR, CDR2 FQNEAQ (reference sequence). The chain's CDR3 is CASSLVLTGVTADTQYF. Written as DNA, the CDR3 is TGTGCCAGCAGCTTAGTACTGACAGGGGTTACCGCAGATACGCAGTATTTT.

This clonotype showed up many times. V gene TRBV4-1 combines with J gene TRBJ2-4, with a possible D match to TRBD1 (8 bases). The germline V gene has CDR1 MGHRA and CDR2 YSYEKL. Trimming took off 4 bases at V and 3 bases at J, with 25 bases between the two ends. There are 19 residues in the CDR3. CDR3 in amino acids: CASSPPQDRAGVHKNIQYF. DNA of the CDR3: TGCGCCAGCAGCCCACCCCAGGACAGGGCGGGAGTGCACAAAAACATTCAGTACTTC.

The CDR3 nucleotides are TGCAGCGTTGAACTTCTCGGTGAGCAGTTCTTC. It translates to CSVELLGEQFF. The chain carries TRBV29-1 and TRBJ2-1, with D unresolved. Germline V gene data show CDR1 as SQVTM and CDR2 as ANQGSEA. CDR3 size: 11 residues. The ends were cut back, 2 bases at V and 9 bases at J, with 8 bases in the middle.

The gene calls are TRBV20-1 and TRBJ2-7; TRBD1 agrees at 9 bases. The V segment lost 1 base and the J segment 5 bases; nucleotides outside the gene matches: 9. Germline CDR1 DFQATT, CDR2 SNEGSKA (reference sequence). The CDR3 is 15 residues long. CDR3 loop: CSARVVTGGLNEQYF. For the CDR3, the DNA is TGCAGTGCTAGAGTTGTGACAGGGGGTCTCAACGAGCAGTACTTC.

This clonotype appeared a few times. The genes are TRBV3-1 and TRBJ2-7, with 9 bases matching TRBD1. The CDR3 sequence is 14 residues long. The V gene end was trimmed by 4 bases and the J gene end by 2 bases; junction bases not matched to a gene: 3. Germline assignment: CDR1 LGHDT and CDR2 YNNKEL (reference sequence). The chain's CDR3 is CASSRRQGAYEQYF. CDR3 DNA sequence: TGTGCCAGCAGCCGAAGACAGGGGGCCTACGAGCAGTACTTC.

The chain employs TRBV3-1 and TRBJ2-5; 8 nucleotides match TRBD2. The V segment lost 1 base and the J segment 1 base; nucleotides outside the gene matches: 2. The germline CDR1 and CDR2 sequences are LGHDT and YNNKEL (reference sequence). CDR3 length: 15 amino acids. CDR3 in amino acids: CASSQGAGGQETQYF. The CDR3 region has the DNA TGTGCCAGCAGCCAAGGTGCGGGGGGCCAAGAGACCCAGTACTTC.

This clonotype came up a few times. CDR3 bases: TGTGCCAGCACGGGGGGAGGGCCGGCCGGGGAGCTGTTTTTT. This codes for CASTGGGPAGELFF. The J gene is TRBJ2-2, the V gene TRBV2; 7 bases agree with TRBD2. The germline V gene encodes CDR1 SNHLY and CDR2 FYNNEI. The CDR3 has 14 residues. V lost 7 bases, J lost 6 bases, and 8 bases stayed unmatched.

This clonotype was seen many times. The rearrangement uses TRBV4-3 and TRBJ2-4, with D uncertain. The CDR3 loop spans 13 amino acids. Trimming removed 2 bases at V and 12 bases at J, with 14 bases between. The V gene's germline CDR1 is LGHNA and CDR2 YSLEER. The CDR3 is CASSQRRGFPQYF. The CDR3 nucleotides are TGCGCCAGCAGCCAACGACGAGGATTCCCTCAGTACTTC.

Only a few counts were recorded for this clonotype. The rearrangement joins TRBV3-1 to TRBJ1-2; D is undetermined. This CDR3 is 15 amino acids long. The ends were cut back, 4 bases at V and 2 bases at J, with 14 bases in the middle. CDR1 and CDR2 (germline): LGHDT, YNNKEL (reference sequence). The CDR3 here is CASSPLDQENYGYTF. The CDR3 coding sequence is TGTGCCAGCAGCCCCCTAGACCAGGAAAACTATGGCTACACCTTC. Variable domain in full (rest from reference TRBV3-1 and TRBJ1-2): DTAVSQTPKYLVTQMGNDKSIKCEQNLGHDTMYWYKQDSKKFLKIMFSYNNKELIINETVPNRFSPKSPDKAHLNLHINSLELGDSAVYFCASSPLDQENYGYTFGSGTRLTVV.

The table lists this clonotype with many counts. The rearrangement links TRBV9 to TRBJ1-1, with a possible D match to TRBD1 (5 bases). CDR3 length: 15 amino acids. Germline V gene sequence: CDR1 SGDLS, CDR2 YYNGEE. Trimming removed 0 bases from V and 3 bases from J, with 12 bases in between. The CDR3 DNA is TGTGCCAGCAGCGTAGTTTCAGGGAGGGACACTGAAGCTTTCTTT. Protein: CASSVVSGRDTEAFF.

The rearrangement joins TRBV3-1 to TRBJ2-4; 9 positions agree with TRBD2. The CDR3 consists of 20 residues. Trimming took 1 base from V and 1 from J; bases not matched to a gene: 14. Per the germline V gene, CDR1 is LGHDT and CDR2 is YNNKEL (reference sequence). The CDR3 spells CASSQAGGRASEGAKNIQYF. DNA of the CDR3: TGTGCCAGCAGCCAAGCCGGCGGGAGGGCCTCGGAGGGGGCCAAAAACATTCAGTACTTC.

V is TRBV29-1 and J is TRBJ2-7; maybe TRBD1 (6 bases). Trimming took 0 bases from V and 6 from J, leaving 12 bases between them. The CDR3 has 13 residues. Germline CDR1 is SQVTM and CDR2 is ANQGSEA. The CDR3 sequence: CSVEEVPRGEQYF. The DNA for the CDR3 is TGCAGCGTTGAAGAGGTCCCCAGGGGCGAGCAGTACTTC.

This clonotype was counted a few times. The genes are TRBV28 and TRBJ2-2; 8 nucleotides align to TRBD1. V shed 5 bases and J 7 bases; nucleotides not matched to a gene: 6. Germline V CDR1 and CDR2: MDHEN, SYDVKM. This CDR3 is built from 14 residues. The CDR3, as DNA: TGTGCCAGCAGTATAGACAGGGGTGTCGGGGAGCTGTTTTTT. It specifies CASSIDRGVGELFF.

This clonotype was seen at least ten times. The rearrangement links TRBV6-2 or TRBV6-3 to TRBJ2-2; perhaps TRBD2 as D (5 bases). CDR1 is MNHEY and CDR2 is SVGEGT in the germline V gene. The V gene lost 5 bases and the J gene lost 0 bases, with 10 bases spanning the gap. The length of the CDR3 is 15 residues. The CDR3 region has the DNA TGTGCCAGCAGTGGAACAGCGGCGAACACCGGGGAGCTGTTTTTT. Its translation is CASSGTAANTGELFF.

This clonotype has just a few counts. At one end the junction does not follow the germline gene, possibly because of a read error. CDR3 protein: CASSPTGLDTGELFF. The CDR3 DNA follows: TGTGCTAGCAGCCCGACAGGGTTGGACACCGGGGAGCTGTTTTTT. V is TRBV7-7 and J is TRBJ2-2; TRBD1 matches at 7 bases. This CDR3 has 15 amino acids. Germline CDR1 is SSHAT and CDR2 is FNYEAQ (reference sequence).

In this sample, this clonotype turned up a few times. The chain is built from TRBV15 and TRBJ1-5; TRBD1 is a possible D gene (5 bases). The CDR3 has 17 residues. Germline V lookup: CDR1 LNHNV, CDR2 YYDKDF (reference sequence). With 0 bases removed from V and 3 bases from J, the gap between germline ends came to 15 bases. The DNA of the CDR3 is TGTGCCACCAGCAGAGATGGGTCCAGGGCGCCCAATCAGCCCCAGCATTTT. It is translated as CATSRDGSRAPNQPQHF.

This clonotype came up many times. The chain is built from TRBV6-2 or TRBV6-3 and TRBJ1-1; D possibly corresponds to TRBD1 (6 bases). The germline V gene has CDR1 MNHEY and CDR2 SVGEGT. Trimming shortened V by 7 bases and J by 10 bases, and 16 bases separated the two germline ends. The CDR3 runs to 12 residues. The CDR3 coding sequence is TGTGCCAGCACCGAGTGGGGGGCCGGAGCTTTCTTT. Residues: CASTEWGAGAFF.

This clonotype was recorded at least ten times. V gene TRBV6-1 combines with J gene TRBJ2-2, with TRBD1 matching over 9 bases. The CDR3 totals 15 residues. V lost 6 bases and J lost 4; bases outside the gene matches: 6. From germline, CDR1 is MNHNS and CDR2 SASEGT. CDR3 region: CASSLQGAVTGELFF. The DNA for the CDR3 is TGTGCCAGCAGCCTACAGGGGGCGGTCACCGGGGAGCTGTTTTTT.

The rearrangement joins TRBV6-6 to TRBJ2-5; a weak D match, TRBD2 (6 bases). Germline V gives CDR1 MNHNY, CDR2 SVGAGI (reference sequence). The CDR3 loop spans 12 amino acids. V was trimmed by 7 bases and J by 3 bases, leaving 9 bases between them. The CDR3 here is CASMRGEETQYF. DNA for the CDR3: TGTGCCAGCATGCGGGGAGAAGAGACCCAGTACTTC.

This clonotype has a handful of counts. This chain connects TRBV5-1 to TRBJ2-4, with D maybe TRBD1 (6 bases). Between the trimmed V and J ends, which lost 3 bases and 3 bases, there was a span of 16 bases. Germline V gene sequence: CDR1 SGHRS, CDR2 YFSETQ. The CDR3 runs 16 residues. CDR3 sequence: CASSSGQPSFKNIQYF. In DNA, the CDR3 is TGCGCCAGCAGCTCTGGACAGCCTAGTTTCAAAAACATTCAGTACTTC.

The genes are TRBV2 and TRBJ2-2; 8 nucleotides agree with TRBD2. Per germline, CDR1 SNHLY and CDR2 FYNNEI. The ends lost 6 bases at V and 6 bases at J; junction bases unmatched: 9. The CDR3 covers 15 residues. CDR3 region: CASRGSSGAAGELFF. DNA of the CDR3: TGTGCCAGCAGGGGAAGTAGCGGGGCTGCCGGGGAGCTGTTTTTT.

This clonotype was seen many times. The chain combines TRBV5-1 with TRBJ2-2; no clear D gene. This CDR3 spans 15 amino acids. In germline, CDR1 is SGHRS, CDR2 YFSETQ. V was pared by 6 bases and J by 0 bases, with 12 bases between. The CDR3 reads CASNNGPTNTGELFF. The DNA for the CDR3 is TGCGCCAGCAACAATGGACCGACGAACACCGGGGAGCTGTTTTTT. The full variable domain, with the rest looked up from reference TRBV5-1 and TRBJ2-2, is KAGVTQTPRYLIKTRGQQVTLSCSPISGHRSVSWYQQTPGQGLQFLFEYFSETQRNKGNFPGRFSGRQFSNSRSEMNVSTLELGDSALYLCASNNGPTNTGELFFGEGSRLTVL.

This rearrangement joins TRBV7-3 to TRBJ2-3; the D gene could be TRBD1 or TRBD2 (6 bases each). The CDR3 has 16 residues. Trimming took 0 bases from V and 2 from J, leaving 12 bases between them. Germline CDR1 reads SGHTA; CDR2 reads FQGTGA. CDR3 protein: CASSLTGASVTDTQYF. In nucleotides, the CDR3 is TGTGCCAGCAGCTTAACGGGGGCTAGCGTCACAGATACGCAGTATTTT.

This chain uses TRBV23-1 with TRBJ2-1; unclear D gene. TRBV23-1 is reported as an ORF; its role is uncertain. V was shortened by 3 bases and J by 15 bases, with 6 bases between the two germline ends. The CDR3 runs to 9 residues. The CDR3 is CASSHGLFF. The CDR3 DNA follows: TGCGCCAGCAGTCACGGCCTGTTCTTC.

A few counts support this clonotype. The chain joins TRBV19 to TRBJ1-4, with D unresolved. V dropped 1 base and J dropped 5 bases, with 8 bases sitting between them. Germline CDR1 LNHDA, CDR2 SQIVND (reference sequence). This CDR3 has 14 residues. As DNA, the CDR3 is TGTGCCAGTAGTATAGGCCCAGGAAATGAAAAACTGTTTTTT. This encodes CASSIGPGNEKLFF.

This clonotype has a handful of counts. V and J are TRBV10-3 and TRBJ2-2, with D perhaps TRBD1 (6 bases). The ends were cut back, 6 bases at V and 3 bases at J, with 8 bases in the middle. Germline-derived CDR1 and CDR2 are ENHRY and SYGVKD. This CDR3 has 13 amino acids. As DNA, the CDR3 is TGTGCCATCAGGGACAGTGACACCGGGGAGCTGTTTTTT. This encodes CAIRDSDTGELFF.

The chain combines TRBV7-8 with TRBJ2-3; possible D gene TRBD1, 6 bases. CDR1 and CDR2 from the germline V gene are SGHVS and FQNEAQ. The CDR3 contains 15 residues. V lost 7 bases and J 2 bases, leaving 16 bases between the germline ends. The CDR3 loop is CASILGDTNTDTQYF. The CDR3 region has the DNA TGTGCCAGCATCCTGGGGGACACAAACACAGATACGCAGTATTTT.

With regard to this clonotype: Sequence at one end of the junction differs from germline and may be a read error. The chain links TRBV12-3 or TRBV12-4 to TRBJ1-5; D remains unclear. This CDR3 has 13 amino acids. The DNA for the CDR3 is TGTGCCAGCGGTTTCGGAGAGGATCAGCCCCAGCATTTT. Its translation is CASGFGEDQPQHF.

This clonotype showed up just a few times. A much larger clone lies one base from this, so it may be a read error. This chain links TRBV5-1 with TRBJ1-1, with D perhaps TRBD1 (6 bases). This CDR3 is built from 14 residues. Trimming removed 0 bases from V and 3 bases from J, with 9 bases in between. Germline V gives CDR1 SGHRS, CDR2 YFSETQ. The CDR3 reads CASSLDRADTEAFF. The CDR3 DNA is TGCGCCAGCAGCTTGGACAGGGCGGACACTGAAGCTTTCTTT. The full variable domain, with the rest looked up from reference TRBV5-1 and TRBJ1-1, is KAGVTQTPRYLIKTRGQQVTLSCSPISGHRSVSWYQQTPGQGLQFLFEYFSETQRNKGNFPGRFSGRQFSNSRSEMNVSTLELGDSALYLCASSLDRADTEAFFGQGTRLTVV.

The CDR3 sequence is CASNPRRTSGANVLTF. For the CDR3, the DNA is TGTGCCAGCAATCCTAGGAGGACTTCTGGGGCCAACGTCCTGACTTTC. The chain joins TRBV27 to TRBJ2-6, with D possibly being TRBD2 (5 bases). Deletions cut 7 bases from V and 1 base from J, with 14 bases between. Germline V lookup: CDR1 MNHEY, CDR2 SMNVEV (reference sequence). This CDR3 is 16 amino acids long.

Ten or more counts support this clonotype. The chain joins TRBV5-1 to TRBJ2-7, with D hard to call. V was cut by 5 bases and J by 3 bases, with 18 bases left in between. This CDR3 has 15 residues. The germline CDR1 and CDR2 sequences are SGHRS and YFSETQ. CDR3 sequence (DNA): TGCGCCAGCAGAAAGGCCGGTGCCCTGGACTACGAGCAGTACTTC. Amino acids: CASRKAGALDYEQYF.

There are a few counts of this clonotype. The V and J genes are TRBV28 and TRBJ2-7; TRBD1 matches at 8 bases. The germline gives CDR1 MDHEN, CDR2 SYDVKM. The ends lost 6 bases at V and 0 bases at J; junction bases unmatched: 7. This CDR3 has 15 amino acids. The CDR3 protein is CASSPGGQVSYEQYF. CDR3 sequence (DNA): TGTGCCAGCAGCCCCGGGGGACAGGTCTCCTACGAGCAGTACTTC.